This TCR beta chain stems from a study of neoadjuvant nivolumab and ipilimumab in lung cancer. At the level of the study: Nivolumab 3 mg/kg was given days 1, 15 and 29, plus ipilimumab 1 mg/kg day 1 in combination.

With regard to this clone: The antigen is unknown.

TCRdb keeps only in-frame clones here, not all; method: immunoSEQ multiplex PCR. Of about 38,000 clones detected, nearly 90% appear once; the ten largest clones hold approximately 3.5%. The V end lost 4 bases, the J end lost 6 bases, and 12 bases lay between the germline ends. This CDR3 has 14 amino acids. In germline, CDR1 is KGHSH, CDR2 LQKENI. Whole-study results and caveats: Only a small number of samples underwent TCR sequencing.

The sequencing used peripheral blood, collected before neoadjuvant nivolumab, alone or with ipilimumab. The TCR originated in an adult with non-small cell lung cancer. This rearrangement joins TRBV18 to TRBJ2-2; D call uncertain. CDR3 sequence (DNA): TGTGCCAGCTCACTTGAATCTAGGTCCGGGGAGCTGTTTTTT. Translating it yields CASSLESRSGELFF.